This T cell receptor (beta chain) comes out of a study of T cells expressing NK-cell markers. Study summary: Beta-chain profiling covered CD3+CD56+NKG2C+, CD3+CD56+NKG2C- and CD3+CD56-NKG2C+ sorted subsets. Study conclusions and caveats: Dominant NKG2C+ clonotypes made up about 1.0-7.5% of CD8+ T cells in roughly 6 donors.

From its re-call of the 5' RACE reads, TCRdb lists each CDR3 protein once, without DNA. This specimen shows about 150,000 distinct CDR3 sequences; the ten leading clones hold 37%. A note on this clonotype: What it binds is not known.

The germline CDR1 and CDR2 sequences are MGHRA and YSYEKL. The CDR3 extends over 16 amino acids. Source material: blood T cells: a sorted CD56 or NKG2C T cell subset, CD4+ or CD8+ T cells, or bulk PBMC T cells (not recorded which). This clonotype was sampled from a woman aged 45-59 years in good health. The rearrangement uses TRBV4-1 and TRBJ2-3; TCRdb picks TRBD2, but there is no DNA to check that call. CDR3 sequence reads: CASSLLAGENPDTQYF.